The clone carrying this T cell receptor (beta chain) was detected only once. Its antigen is not identified. This sample is drawn from a study of CD4 T cells in relation to SARS-CoV-2 and coronaviruses. Between the trimmed V and J ends, which lost 0 bases and 0 bases, there was a span of 10 bases. Germline CDR1 and CDR2: SGDLS and YYNGEE. The CDR3 consists of 16 residues. Data came from immunoSEQ multiplex PCR; TCRdb stores just in-frame clones and leaves some out. The sample lists about 47,000 clones, more than 65% occurring once. The sequence came from an adult with COVID-19. Material: naive CD4+ T cells from PBMCs, cultured in vitro. Specified subset: naive CD4+ T cells isolated by negative enrichment. The V and J genes are TRBV9 and TRBJ2-1, with a tentative D call TRBD1 (5 bases). For the CDR3, the DNA is TGTGCCAGCAGCGTAGGAGGCGGACACTCCTACAATGAGCAGTTCTTC. It specifies CASSVGGGHSYNEQFF.